The sample holds a few counts of the clone carrying this TCR beta chain. Its antigen is currently unknown. The CDR3 runs to 17 residues. From germline, CDR1 is DFQATT and CDR2 SNEGSKA (reference sequence). V gave up 0 bases and J gave up 2 bases; unmatched junction bases: 11. This entry belongs to a study of blood T cells in healthy people across ages. The study, taken as a whole, reports: In long-lived donors, naive CD4+ cell counts and diversity exceeded those of aged donors. Lack of knowledge of donor CMV status possibly confounded expanded clonotype changes.

Combining a sample-barcoded 5' primer with a J-beta primer mix, a second PCR ran for 7 to 11 cycles. CDR3-containing paired-end reads numbering at least 2.5 million came from each sample. TCRdb re-called the 5' RACE reads with MiXCR, one entry per CDR3 protein. The sample consists of about 1.4 million distinct CDR3 sequences, 45% to 70% of them appearing once. This chain links TRBV20-1 with TRBJ1-2, with TRBD1 matching over 8 bases. Sequencing input: blood. The source is a man younger than 35 in good health. CDR3 region: CSARDNQGTGPNYGYTF. DNA for the CDR3: TGCAGTGCTAGAGATAATCAGGGGACAGGCCCCAACTATGGCTACACCTTC.